This T cell receptor (beta chain) was captured in a study of cytomegalovirus exposure and HLA in healthy donors (dated 2017 in TCRdb). About the investigation overall: A later analysis indicated that the 120 or so validation repertoires were generated on the platform also employed for the 720 or so repertoires of the first cohort. The study was designed to test whether signatures of past pathogen exposure could be identified by cataloging public T cell receptors. Besides the first cohort of some 670 subjects, a separate validation cohort made up of 120 or so different subjects was used. High-throughput TCR immunosequencing, statistical association of individual TCRs with disease status, and machine learning were combined to predict cytomegalovirus infection status. Broader findings and caveats from the paper: In the study, 150 to 200 TCR beta chains were listed as associated with cytomegalovirus. In both the original and validation cohorts, the classifier was reported to diagnose cytomegalovirus status with high specificity and sensitivity. Most TCR sequences were observed very rarely across donors, whereas some public TCRs were present in many individuals. A few of the identified cytomegalovirus-associated TCR beta chains were confirmed in vitro to be specific for cytomegalovirus antigens. The authors suggested that the approach could potentially be extended to other disease states and immunological phenotypes. Subsequent analysis determined that TCRs grouped into clusters in the first cohort also showed a tendency toward co-occurrence across the roughly 120 validation repertoires, and approximately 94% of cluster scores exceeded 0. The validation cohort had no HLA typing available for a later analysis, so co-occurrence within that cohort was assessed over all 120 or so repertoires.

Concerning this clone itself: Its binding antigen is unknown. No base quality values were provided; no much bigger clone lies one nucleotide off.

Library preparation was by the immunoSEQ multiplex PCR assay. The study's own analysis went as follows. A statistical classification framework was developed to diagnose cytomegalovirus status using the catalog of TCR beta chain sequences. TCRdb's version of the immuneACCESS table is confined to in-frame rearrangements and falls short of the full clone set. An unresolved V gene accounts for under half of the shortfall where checked; the remainder is of unknown origin. That table gives V, J and clone size, and the DNA gave D and trimming. Present in this sample are about 120,000 clones, roughly 84% of which were seen just once. Approximately 2.3% of the sample belongs to the ten largest clones. Donors formed part of the validation cohort, which comprised some 120 subjects and was distinct from the first cohort of 690 or so subjects. V is cut back by 0 bases and J by 5 bases, with 5 bases in the junction unmatched. The germline V gene supplies CDR1 LGHNA and CDR2 YSLEER. The CDR3 goes from the cysteine to the phenylalanine over 16 residues. The DNA shown is the 48-base CDR3, in frame from base 1.

This chain joins TRBV4-3 to TRBJ2-2; 8 junctional bases match TRBD1. Sequenced sample: PBMCs. The receptor was isolated from a young woman in good health and CMV-seronegative. The nucleotide sequence reads as follows: TGCGCCAGCAGCCAAGACCCAGGGGGCTATACCGGGGAGCTGTTTTTT. The resulting protein is CASSQDPGGYTGELFF.